The sequence of this T cell receptor beta chain was determined in a study of shared T cell receptors in the human thymus (dated by TCRdb to about 2021). Regarding the research as a whole: The study examined how the human thymus generates shared, self-reactive T-cell receptor alpha chains.

The receptor library was made with the immunoSEQ multiplex PCR assay. TCRdb carries this immuneACCESS record with in-frame sequences only. Its versions omit some clonotypes, under half of them owing to an unresolved V gene in the studies checked, with the rest unexplained. The sample profile shows 550,000 to 800,000 clones; roughly 85% of them were found once. 0.0095% to 0.013% of the sample goes to the ten largest clones. For CDR1 and CDR2, the germline V gene lists SGDLS and YYNGEE. V is pared back by 3 bases and J by 0 bases, with 7 bases lying between the germline termini. The CDR3 holds 14 amino acids from the cysteine to the phenylalanine. CDR3 DNA only is kept here, 42 bases in frame from base 1. With regard to this clone: Its antigen is currently not known. Nothing much larger sits one base from this clone, and base qualities are not available.

In addition, the sample was reused for a study of human thymus T cells. Reported in the second study: Donors were immunologically healthy infants undergoing open corrective cardiac surgery for congenital heart defects in Finland. Thymus tissue was collected as surgical resects that were removed during corrective cardiac surgery. Biased V and J gene segment usage appeared to be present in both thymic and peripheral blood repertoires. According to the related research, thymic TCR repertoires were highly overlapping among unrelated individuals. The study characterized TCR alpha and beta repertoires from fewer than 10 infant thymus samples and a few related peripheral blood samples. Donor ages ranged from about 6 to 244 days, and the cohort comprised six or seven male and a couple of female infants. Thymocytes were released mechanically from tissue and stored at -70 °C as pellets of roughly 9-31 million cells. A QIAsymphony instrument was used to extract genomic DNA from the frozen cell pellets. The immunoSEQ multiplex PCR assay was used to amplify the TCRB and TCRAD loci from a standardized amount of quality-controlled genomic DNA. The amplicons covered the V(D)J region and were long enough to include the CDR3 and to identify the V and J genes. The commercial immunoSEQ service was used to sequence amplicons on an Illumina platform. Primer bias and sequencing errors were corrected as previously described, and TCRAD and TCRB were defined on the basis of the IMGT database. Analysis of the repertoires was done with immunoSEQ Analyzer 3.0 and VDJTools and included basic statistics, V/J segment usage, diversity estimates, rarefaction and pairwise overlap. Chao1, ChaoE, Efron-Thisted, Shannon and inverse Simpson indices were used to estimate diversity, which was also estimated on datasets down-sampled to the smallest sample. For repertoire overlap, CDR3 nucleotide sequence, V gene and J gene had to match strictly, and clustering was done by Jaccard-based multidimensional scaling. On average, about 810,000 unique TCRB clonotypes were obtained from thymus samples, compared with roughly 89,000 from blood samples.

The sequencing input was thymocytes. In this chain, TRBV9 is recombined with TRBJ2-4; the D gene is unclear. The origin of this receptor is a girl under three years old with a congenital heart defect. Donor details come from another sample of the same person, matched by shared clones. The CDR3 is CASSGVLAKNIQYF. The sequence in DNA is TGTGCCAGCAGCGGAGTACTAGCCAAAAACATTCAGTACTTC.